The source of this T cell receptor beta chain is a study of shared clonotypes between healthy human individuals. Study-level background: CD4 naive cells filled three plates per donor, CD4 memory three, CD8 naive two and CD8 memory one.

The CDR3 has 13 residues. V gave up 4 bases and J gave up 5 bases, with 12 bases separating them. The germline CDR1 and CDR2 sequences are SGHRS and YFSETQ. Methods used by the authors: ImmunoSEQ gave junction-only sequences without quality scores, so filtering differed. Some clones are missing from TCRdb's copy, which holds only in-frame ones; the method was immunoSEQ multiplex PCR. V, J and clone size are those of that table, while D and trimming were read from the DNA. Among more than 2 million clones listed, 90% to 97% were seen once. The sequenced sample was naive CD4+ T cells sorted from blood. The sample's subset: CD45RA+ positively selected. V usage is TRBV5-1 and J usage is TRBJ2-5, with D maybe TRBD1 (5 bases). This receptor was identified in a man aged 18 to 30 in good health. This CDR3 reads CASSNQGAETQYF. DNA for the CDR3: TGCGCCAGCAGCAATCAGGGTGCGGAGACCCAGTACTTC.